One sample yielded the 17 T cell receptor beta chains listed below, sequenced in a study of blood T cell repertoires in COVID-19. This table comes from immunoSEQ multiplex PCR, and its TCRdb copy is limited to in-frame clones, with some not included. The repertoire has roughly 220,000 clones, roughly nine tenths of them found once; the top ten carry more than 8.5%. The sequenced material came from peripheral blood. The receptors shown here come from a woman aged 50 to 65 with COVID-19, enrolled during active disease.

The CDR3 sequence: CASSPTGQSSYNEQFF. The CDR3 DNA reads as TGTGCCAGTAGCCCTACCGGACAGAGCTCCTACAATGAGCAGTTCTTC. The chain recombines TRBV19 with TRBJ2-1; the D gene is possibly TRBD1 (6 bases). The CDR3 is 16 residues long. Germline values: CDR1 LNHDA, CDR2 SQIVND (reference sequence). Trimming removed 6 bases from V and 0 bases from J, with 15 bases in between.

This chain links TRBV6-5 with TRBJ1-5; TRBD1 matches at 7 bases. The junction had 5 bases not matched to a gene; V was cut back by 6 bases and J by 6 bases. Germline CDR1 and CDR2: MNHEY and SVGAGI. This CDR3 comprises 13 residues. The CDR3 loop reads CASSFQGGQPQHF. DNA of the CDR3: TGTGCCAGCAGCTTCCAGGGGGGTCAGCCCCAGCATTTT.

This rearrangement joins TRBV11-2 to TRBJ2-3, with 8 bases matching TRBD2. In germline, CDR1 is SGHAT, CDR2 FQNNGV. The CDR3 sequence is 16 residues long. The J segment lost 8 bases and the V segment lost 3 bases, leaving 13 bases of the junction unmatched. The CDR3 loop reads CASSFTSGGAGGTQYF. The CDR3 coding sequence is TGTGCCAGCAGCTTCACATCCGGGGGGGCAGGAGGTACGCAGTATTTT. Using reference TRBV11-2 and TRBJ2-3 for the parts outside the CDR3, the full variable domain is EAGVAQSPRYKIIEKRQSVAFWCNPISGHATLYWYQQILGQGPKLLIQFQNNGVVDDSQLPKDRFSAERLKGVDSTLKIQPAKLEDSAVYLCASSFTSGGAGGTQYFGPGTRLTVL.

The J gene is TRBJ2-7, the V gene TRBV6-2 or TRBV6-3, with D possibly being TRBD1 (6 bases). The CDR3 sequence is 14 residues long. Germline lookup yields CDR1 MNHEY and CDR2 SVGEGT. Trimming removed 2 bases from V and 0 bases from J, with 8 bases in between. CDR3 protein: CASSYRGISYEQYF. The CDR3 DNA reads TGTGCCAGCAGTTACAGGGGGATCTCCTACGAGCAGTACTTC.

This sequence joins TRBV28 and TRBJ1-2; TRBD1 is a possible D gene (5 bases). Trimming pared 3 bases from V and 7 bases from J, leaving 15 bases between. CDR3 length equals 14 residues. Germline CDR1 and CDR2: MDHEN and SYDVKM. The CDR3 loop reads CASSFGAGKAGYTF. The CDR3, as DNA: TGTGCCAGCAGTTTTGGGGCAGGAAAGGCTGGCTACACCTTC.

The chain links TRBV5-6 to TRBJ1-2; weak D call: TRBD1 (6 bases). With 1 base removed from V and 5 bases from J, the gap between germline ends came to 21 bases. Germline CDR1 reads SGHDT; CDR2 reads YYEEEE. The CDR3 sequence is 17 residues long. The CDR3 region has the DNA TGTGCCAGCAGCTTGATGAGAACCGACAGGTTCGGATATGGCTACACCTTC. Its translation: CASSLMRTDRFGYGYTF. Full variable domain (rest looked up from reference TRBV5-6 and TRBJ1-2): DAGVTQSPTHLIKTRGQQVTLRCSPKSGHDTVSWYQQALGQGPQFIFQYYEEEERQRGNFPDRFSGHQFPNYSSELNVNALLLGDSALYLCASSLMRTDRFGYGYTFGSGTRLTVV.

The CDR3 loop is CASSDARGRVNTGELFF. CDR3 nucleotides: TGTGCCAGCAGCGACGCGAGGGGGCGGGTGAACACCGGGGAGCTGTTTTTT. The rearrangement uses TRBV9 and TRBJ2-2, with 7 bases aligning to TRBD1. Germline trimming cut 3 bases from V and 1 base from J; bases unmatched to any gene: 9. Germline assignment: CDR1 SGDLS and CDR2 YYNGEE. The CDR3 is made up of 17 amino acids.

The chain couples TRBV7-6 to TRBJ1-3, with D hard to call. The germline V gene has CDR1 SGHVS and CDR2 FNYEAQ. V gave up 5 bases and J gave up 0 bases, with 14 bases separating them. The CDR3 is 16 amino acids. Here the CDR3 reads CASSPQPGTSGNTIYF. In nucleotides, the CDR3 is TGTGCCAGCAGCCCCCAACCAGGCACCTCTGGAAACACCATATATTTT.

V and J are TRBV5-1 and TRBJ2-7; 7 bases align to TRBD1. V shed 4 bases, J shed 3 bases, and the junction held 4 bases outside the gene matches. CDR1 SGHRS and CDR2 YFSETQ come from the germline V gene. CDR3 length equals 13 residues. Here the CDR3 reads CASSRRDSYEQYF. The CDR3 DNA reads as TGCGCCAGCAGCCGTCGGGACAGCTACGAGCAGTACTTC.

Here the CDR3 reads CASSVGVSGSPGANVLTF. In nucleotides, the CDR3 is TGTGCCAGCAGCGTAGGGGTTAGCGGCTCCCCTGGGGCCAACGTCCTGACTTTC. The chain has TRBV9 and TRBJ2-6, with a weak D call TRBD2 (6 bases). This CDR3 region has 18 residues. The V gene's germline CDR1 is SGDLS and CDR2 YYNGEE. V lost 0 bases, J lost 2 bases, and 15 bases lay in between.

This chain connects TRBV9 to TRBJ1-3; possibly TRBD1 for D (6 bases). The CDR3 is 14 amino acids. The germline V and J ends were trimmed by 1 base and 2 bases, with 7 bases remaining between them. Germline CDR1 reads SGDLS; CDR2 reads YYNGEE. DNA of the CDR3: TGTGCCAGCAGCGTAAAGGGGGCTGGAAACACCATATATTTT. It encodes CASSVKGAGNTIYF.

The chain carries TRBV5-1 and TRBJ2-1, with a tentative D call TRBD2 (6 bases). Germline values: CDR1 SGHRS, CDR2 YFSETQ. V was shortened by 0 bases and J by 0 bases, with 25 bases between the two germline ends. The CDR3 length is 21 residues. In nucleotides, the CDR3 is TGCGCCAGCAGCTTGGGGTATTCGAAGATGCGGGGAATAAGCTCCTACAATGAGCAGTTCTTC. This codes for CASSLGYSKMRGISSYNEQFF.

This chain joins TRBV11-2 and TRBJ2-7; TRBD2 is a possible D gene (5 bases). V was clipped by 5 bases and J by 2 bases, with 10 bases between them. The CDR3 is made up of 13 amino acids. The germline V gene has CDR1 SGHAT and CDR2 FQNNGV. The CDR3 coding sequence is TGTGCCAGCAGCAGAGGGAGTACCTACGAGCAGTACGTC. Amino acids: CASSRGSTYEQYV.

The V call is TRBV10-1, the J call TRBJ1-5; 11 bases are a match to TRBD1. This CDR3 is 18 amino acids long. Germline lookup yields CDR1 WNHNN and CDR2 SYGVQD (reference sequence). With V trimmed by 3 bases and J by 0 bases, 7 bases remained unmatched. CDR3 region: CASSEEWDRGFSNQPQHF. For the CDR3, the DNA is TGCGCCAGCAGTGAAGAGTGGGACAGGGGGTTTAGCAATCAGCCCCAGCATTTT.

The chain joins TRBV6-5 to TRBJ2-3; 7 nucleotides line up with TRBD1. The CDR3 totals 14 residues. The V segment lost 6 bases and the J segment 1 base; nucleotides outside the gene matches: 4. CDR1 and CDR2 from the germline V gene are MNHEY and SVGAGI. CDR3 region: CASSRGQGTDTQYF. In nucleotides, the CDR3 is TGTGCCAGCAGCCGCGGACAGGGCACAGATACGCAGTATTTT.

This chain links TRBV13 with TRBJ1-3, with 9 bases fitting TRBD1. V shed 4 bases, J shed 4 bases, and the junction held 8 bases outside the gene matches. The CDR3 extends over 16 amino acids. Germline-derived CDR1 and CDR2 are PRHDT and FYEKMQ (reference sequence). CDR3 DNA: TGTGCCAGCAGCTCTCCGGGACAGGGCGGGGGAAACACCATATATTTT. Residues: CASSSPGQGGGNTIYF.

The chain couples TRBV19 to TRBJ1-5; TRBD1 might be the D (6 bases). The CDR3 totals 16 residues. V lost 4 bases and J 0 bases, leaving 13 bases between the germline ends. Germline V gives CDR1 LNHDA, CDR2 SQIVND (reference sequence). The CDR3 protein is CASSRVRGNSNQPQHF. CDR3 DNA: TGTGCCAGTAGTAGAGTCAGGGGAAATAGCAATCAGCCCCAGCATTTT.